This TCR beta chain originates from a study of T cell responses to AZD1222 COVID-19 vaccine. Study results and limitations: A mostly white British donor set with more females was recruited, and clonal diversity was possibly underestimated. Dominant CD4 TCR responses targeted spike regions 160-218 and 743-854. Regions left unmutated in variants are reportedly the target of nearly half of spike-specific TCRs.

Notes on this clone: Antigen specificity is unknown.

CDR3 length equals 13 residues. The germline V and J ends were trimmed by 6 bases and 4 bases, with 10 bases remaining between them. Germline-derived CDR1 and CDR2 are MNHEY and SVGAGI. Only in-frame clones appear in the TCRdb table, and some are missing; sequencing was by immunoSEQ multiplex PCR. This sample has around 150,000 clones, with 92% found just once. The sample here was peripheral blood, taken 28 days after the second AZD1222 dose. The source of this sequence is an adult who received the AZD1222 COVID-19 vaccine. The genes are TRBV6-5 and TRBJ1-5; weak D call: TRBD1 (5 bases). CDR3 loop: CASRDGANQPQHF. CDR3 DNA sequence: TGTGCCAGCAGGGACGGGGCTAATCAGCCCCAGCATTTT.